Detailed here is one T cell receptor (beta chain). Its specificity is not known. This entry is derived from a study of shared clonotypes between healthy human individuals. Study results and caveats: Rarefaction demonstrated incomplete sorted-subset sequencing despite large depth.

Measured with immunoSEQ multiplex PCR; TCRdb has only the in-frame clones, and not every one. This sample has 600,000 to 750,000 clones; roughly 72% occur once, and the top ten carry more than 1.5%. Sample: memory CD4+ T cells sorted from blood. Subset given: CD45RA-negative fraction. This TCR came from a woman aged 25 to 45 in good health.

CDR3 residues: CASSKRRSYEQYF. The CDR3 DNA follows: TGTGCCAGCAGCAAACGAAGATCCTACGAGCAGTACTTC. This rearrangement joins TRBV7-2 to TRBJ2-7, with unresolved D. CDR3 length equals 13 residues. The V gene's germline CDR1 is SGHTA and CDR2 FQGNSA. The ends were cut back, 5 bases at V and 1 base at J, with 9 bases in the middle.